Listed here is a single T cell receptor (beta chain). Its antigen is not known. iRepertoire HTBI primers and Arm-PCR of CDR3 regions built TCR beta libraries. TCRdb itself ran the multiplex PCR reads through MiXCR, one entry per CDR3 protein. The sample consists of a few hundred thousand distinct CDR3 sequences, around 20% of them appearing once. Noted time point: newly diagnosed GD, antithyroid drugs for less than 3 months. PBMC-extracted RNA yielded the TCR library. These data belong to a study of regulatory T cells in long-lasting Graves disease. Study-wide context: Newly diagnosed Graves' patients had under 3 months of antithyroid drugs. General study points: Persistent patients had more shared public clonotypes (about 2,700) than new patients (about 1,000). Researchers reported studying only peripheral blood, not thyroid tissue.

The V gene's germline CDR1 is GTSNPN and CDR2 SVGIG (reference sequence). Trimming removed 3 bases from V and 3 bases from J, with 10 bases in between. This CDR3 has 13 residues. Sequencing was performed on peripheral blood mononuclear cells (PBMCs), taken at new diagnosis, from a patient treated with antithyroid drugs. The TCR comes from a female donor with Graves disease. V usage is TRBV30 and J usage is TRBJ2-3; TRBD2 might be the D (6 bases). The CDR3 DNA follows: TGTGCCTGGAGGGTGGCGGGGACAGATACGCAGTATTTT. Translating gives CAWRVAGTDTQYF.